What follows is one T cell receptor beta chain and its context. Produced via immunoSEQ multiplex PCR; TCRdb's table is partial and in-frame only. This table holds around 56,000 clones, 90% to 95% found once. This sample was taken from a study of blood T cell repertoires in COVID-19. At the level of the study: Samples representing acute and convalescent COVID-19 were sourced from the United States, Italy and Spain. PBMCs, B-cell-depleted T cells, or T cells provided the cDNA or gDNA that made up the material.

The ends lost 5 bases at V and 2 bases at J; junction bases unmatched: 18. CDR3 length equals 19 residues. Germline V lookup: CDR1 SGHAT, CDR2 FQNNGV. Sequenced sample: peripheral blood. This clonotype was obtained from a woman aged 55 to 70 with active or convalescent COVID-19. The chain recombines TRBV11-2 with TRBJ2-3, with 8 bases that match TRBD2. CDR3 sequence: CASSKLGPGAGGDTDTQYF. The DNA for the CDR3 is TGTGCCAGCAGCAAGCTGGGACCTGGGGCCGGGGGGGACACAGATACGCAGTATTTT.